This T cell receptor beta chain was captured in a study of T cells in localized non-small cell lung cancer. For this clone: Its antigen is as yet unknown.

Study findings and constraints: Greater T cell density in blood accompanied longer overall survival.

Using immunoSEQ multiplex PCR, the repertoire was profiled, and TCRdb retains in-frame clones only, with some absent. The sample holds about 52,000 clones, roughly 80% seen once. The CDR3 is 15 amino acids. J lost 7 bases, V lost 4 bases, and 6 bases had no gene match. Germline CDR1 reads KGHSH; CDR2 reads LQKENI. This sequence joins TRBV18 and TRBJ1-4; 10 bases match TRBD1. The sample here was PBMCs, taken before any cancer treatment. This sequence was found in a woman aged 35-75 years with stage II lung adenocarcinoma. This CDR3 is CASSRDRGRSEKLFF. DNA for the CDR3: TGTGCCAGCTCACGAGACAGGGGGCGAAGTGAAAAACTGTTTTTT.